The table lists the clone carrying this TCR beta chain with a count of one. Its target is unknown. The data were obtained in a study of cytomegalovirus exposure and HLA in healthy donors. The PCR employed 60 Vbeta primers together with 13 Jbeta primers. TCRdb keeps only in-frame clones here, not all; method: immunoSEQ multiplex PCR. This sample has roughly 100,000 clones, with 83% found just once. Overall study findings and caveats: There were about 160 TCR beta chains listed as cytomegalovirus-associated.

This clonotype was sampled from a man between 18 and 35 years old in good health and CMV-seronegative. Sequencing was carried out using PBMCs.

The CDR3 DNA follows: TGTGCCAGCAGCTCGGGACTAGCGGGAGGCAATGAGCAGTTCTTC. Its protein product is CASSSGLAGGNEQFF. V and J are TRBV7-3 and TRBJ2-1, with 15 bases that match TRBD2. Germline CDR1 and CDR2: SGHTA and FQGTGA. The CDR3 extends over 15 amino acids. V shed 4 bases, J shed 6 bases, and the junction held 1 base outside the gene matches.